The present entry profiles one T cell receptor beta chain with its context. These data come from a study of blood T cell repertoires in COVID-19. The CDR3 runs to 14 residues. Trimming removed 0 bases at V and 4 bases at J, with 9 bases between. Germline-derived CDR1 and CDR2 are MNHEY and SVGAGI. In the authors' methods: Amplifying reference gene primers gave estimates of nucleated cell counts. Only in-frame clones appear in the TCRdb table, and some are missing; sequencing was by immunoSEQ multiplex PCR. The V and J calls and clone size are taken from that table; D and trimming were inferred from the DNA. The sample consists of around 250,000 clones, approximately 87% of them appearing once.

The sample taken for sequencing was peripheral blood. The rearrangement joins TRBV6-5 to TRBJ1-1; the D gene is possibly TRBD1 (5 bases). The sequence derives from a man aged 60 to 75 who had recovered from COVID-19. In DNA, the CDR3 is TGTGCCAGCAGTTACTCACCTCAGGGCACTGAAGCTTTCTTT. Its protein is CASSYSPQGTEAFF.